The 15 T cell receptor beta chains below all came from one sample that was sequenced in a study of Graves' ophthalmopathy and Graves' hyperthyroidism. RNA transcripts provided the template for amplifying TCR beta CDR3 regions. Amplification began with first-round RT-PCR using HTBI primers, then second-round multiplex PCR was performed. Using its own MiXCR run on the multiplex PCR reads, TCRdb lists one record per CDR3 protein. The sample has about 620,000 distinct CDR3 sequences; about a fifth are singletons. Material: peripheral blood. The receptors shown here come from a woman between 18 and 29 years old with stable Graves' hyperthyroidism. Some clones in this sample may be carry-over from other donors' samples.

In this sample, this clonotype turned up many times. This rearrangement joins TRBV7-3 to TRBJ1-2; D unresolved. The germline CDR1 and CDR2 sequences are SGHTA and FQGTGA. Trimming removed 1 base at V and 8 bases at J, with 11 bases between. The CDR3 has 13 residues. The CDR3 DNA follows: TGTGCCAGCAGCTTAAAGGCCGGGAGCGGCTACACCTTC. Translation: CASSLKAGSGYTF. Full variable domain (remainder filled in from reference TRBV7-3 and TRBJ1-2): GAGVSQTPSNKVTEKGKYVELRCDPISGHTALYWYRQSLGQGPEFLIYFQGTGAADDSGLPNDRFFAVRPEGSVSTLKIQRTERGDSAVYLCASSLKAGSGYTFGSGTRLTVV.

V is TRBV20-1 and J is TRBJ2-5; TRBD1 aligns across 9 bases. The CDR3 contains 16 residues. The V gene's germline CDR1 is DFQATT and CDR2 SNEGSKA (reference sequence). Trimming took 0 bases from V and 6 from J; bases not matched to a gene: 11. CDR3 loop: CSARDHGDRVLKTQYF. The CDR3 DNA reads as TGCAGTGCTAGAGATCATGGGGACAGGGTTTTGAAGACCCAGTACTTC.

The rearrangement joins TRBV6-1 to TRBJ2-7, with 9 bases that match TRBD1. With V trimmed by 6 bases and J by 3 bases, 6 bases remained unmatched. This CDR3 comprises 14 residues. Germline loops: CDR1 MNHNS, CDR2 SASEGT. CDR3 region: CASRITGGNYEQYF. CDR3 nucleotide sequence: TGTGCCAGCAGGATCACAGGGGGCAACTACGAGCAGTACTTC.

This clonotype was recorded many times. The chain employs TRBV7-9 and TRBJ2-2; D call uncertain. There are 14 residues in the CDR3. The ends were cut back, 2 bases at V and 4 bases at J, with 8 bases in the middle. Per germline, CDR1 SEHNR and CDR2 FQNEAQ (reference sequence). The CDR3 DNA reads TGTGCCAGCAGCTTAATACGAAGCACCGGGGAGCTGTTTTTT. Translating gives CASSLIRSTGELFF. The complete variable domain, with remaining parts taken from reference TRBV7-9 and TRBJ2-2, reads DTGVSQNPRHKITKRGQNVTFRCDPISEHNRLYWYRQTLGQGPEFLTYFQNEAQLEKSRLLSDRFSAERPKGSFSTLEIQRTEQGDSAMYLCASSLIRSTGELFFGEGSRLTVL.

The CDR3 here is CSATRSGSSYEQYF. DNA for the CDR3: TGCAGCGCCACTAGGTCCGGGAGCTCCTACGAGCAGTACTTC. This sequence joins TRBV29-1 and TRBJ2-7, with D possibly being TRBD2 (6 bases). This CDR3 comprises 14 residues. V lost 7 bases and J 0 bases, leaving 16 bases between the germline ends. The germline V gene encodes CDR1 SQVTM and CDR2 ANQGSEA.

This chain joins TRBV5-1 and TRBJ2-2; 10 nucleotides agree with TRBD1. V was pared by 1 base and J by 7 bases, with 7 bases of the junction left unmatched. The CDR3 extends over 16 amino acids. Germline values: CDR1 SGHRS, CDR2 YFSETQ. CDR3 in DNA: TGCGCCAGCAGCTTGCAAGGGACAGGGGCCGGCGGGGAGCTGTTTTTT. This encodes CASSLQGTGAGGELFF. The variable domain in full, completed from reference TRBV5-1 and TRBJ2-2, reads KAGVTQTPRYLIKTRGQQVTLSCSPISGHRSVSWYQQTPGQGLQFLFEYFSETQRNKGNFPGRFSGRQFSNSRSEMNVSTLELGDSALYLCASSLQGTGAGGELFFGEGSRLTVL.

The table lists this clonotype with many counts. The J gene is TRBJ1-6, the V gene TRBV7-8; D is unresolved. The CDR3 is made up of 16 amino acids. The germline V and J ends were trimmed by 1 base and 5 bases, with 12 bases remaining between them. CDR1 is SGHVS and CDR2 is FQNEAQ in the germline V gene. In DNA, the CDR3 is TGTGCCAGCAGCTTAGGTTGGGGAAGAGATAATTCACCCCTCCACTTT. This encodes CASSLGWGRDNSPLHF.

This clonotype has only a few counts. The V call is TRBV28, the J call TRBJ2-3; 9 bases align to TRBD2. The CDR3 covers 15 residues. Germline V CDR1 and CDR2: MDHEN, SYDVKM. The V gene end was trimmed by 6 bases and the J gene end by 5 bases; junction bases not matched to a gene: 9. CDR3 bases: TGTGCCAGCAGCTCCGGGACTAGCCAGAAAGATACGCAGTATTTT. This sequence encodes CASSSGTSQKDTQYF.

The table lists this clonotype with a few counts. The V gene is TRBV30, the J gene TRBJ2-7, with D perhaps TRBD2 (5 bases). V was cut by 4 bases and J by 6 bases, with 7 bases left in between. CDR1 and CDR2 (germline): GTSNPN, SVGIG (reference sequence). The CDR3 contains 10 residues. CDR3 loop: CAWKGGEQYF. In nucleotides, the CDR3 is TGTGCCTGGAAAGGAGGCGAGCAGTACTTC.

This clonotype was detected only a few times. This chain uses TRBV10-3 with TRBJ2-5, with TRBD2 matching over 7 bases. The J segment lost 6 bases and the V segment lost 3 bases, leaving 7 bases of the junction unmatched. There are 14 residues in the CDR3. CDR1 is ENHRY and CDR2 is SYGVKD in the germline V gene. CDR3 sequence (DNA): TGTGCCATCAGTGACGGAGCGGGGAAACAGACCCAGTACTTC. Protein product: CAISDGAGKQTQYF.

At least ten counts were recorded for this clonotype. J is TRBJ2-7 and V is TRBV4-1; 9 nucleotides line up with TRBD1. This CDR3 region has 16 residues. Germline trimming cut 2 bases from V and 3 bases from J; bases unmatched to any gene: 8. CDR1 MGHRA and CDR2 YSYEKL come from the germline V gene. The CDR3 here is CASSQNYGTGIYEQYF. The CDR3 nucleotides read TGCGCCAGCAGCCAAAACTACGGGACAGGGATCTACGAGCAGTACTTC.

V and J are TRBV24-1 and TRBJ1-1; D is possibly TRBD1 (5 bases). The germline V gene encodes CDR1 KGHDR and CDR2 SFDVKD. Between the trimmed V and J ends, which lost 6 bases and 2 bases, there was a span of 15 bases. The CDR3 is 15 amino acids. CDR3 sequence: CATSKEGPPNTEAFF. The CDR3, as DNA: TGTGCCACCAGTAAGGAGGGGCCGCCTAACACTGAAGCTTTCTTT.

This clonotype has just a few counts. V is TRBV5-1 and J is TRBJ2-5; D perhaps matches TRBD1 (6 bases). The CDR3 has 15 amino acids. V lost 4 bases and J 5 bases, leaving 18 bases between the germline ends. Germline-derived CDR1 and CDR2 are SGHRS and YFSETQ. In DNA form, the CDR3 reads TGCGCCAGCAGCAAACGACAGGCGGAAAGGGAGACCCAGTACTTC. It encodes CASSKRQAERETQYF.

CDR3 protein: CASSDRRLALETQYF. The CDR3 nucleotides read TGTGCCAGCAGTGATAGGAGGTTGGCCTTGGAGACCCAGTACTTC. V gene TRBV2 combines with J gene TRBJ2-5; a weak D match, TRBD2 (5 bases). The CDR3 totals 15 residues. V was pared by 3 bases and J by 5 bases, with 16 bases between. Germline-derived CDR1 and CDR2 are SNHLY and FYNNEI. Full variable domain (remainder filled in from reference TRBV2 and TRBJ2-5): EPEVTQTPSHQVTQMGQEVILRCVPISNHLYFYWYRQILGQKVEFLVSFYNNEISEKSEIFDDQFSVERPDGSNFTLKIRSTKLEDSAMYFCASSDRRLALETQYFGPGTRLLVL.

About this clonotype itself: The junction departs from germline at one end; a sequencing error may be responsible. V and J are TRBV7-8 and TRBJ1-1, with a possible D match to TRBD1 (6 bases). CDR1 and CDR2 (germline): SGHVS, FQNEAQ. CDR3 length equals 14 residues. The CDR3: CASGLGGRGTEAFF. CDR3 nucleotides: TGTGCCAGCGGCTTAGGGGGGAGAGGCACTGAAGCTTTCTTT.